The present T cell receptor beta chain was sequenced within a study of regulatory T cells in long-lasting Graves disease. Findings of the study overall: Those with persistent disease had in common more public clonotypes (roughly 3,000) than new patients (approximately 990). The study examined only peripheral blood, not thyroid tissue.

Construction of the TCR beta libraries employed iRepertoire HTBI primers in conjunction with Arm-PCR of CDR3 regions. MiXCR, applied by TCRdb to the multiplex PCR reads, yields one record per CDR3 protein. The sample holds about half a million distinct CDR3 sequences, roughly 23% seen once. Worth noting for this clonotype: Its matching antigen is unknown.

Stated time point: persistent/refractory GD, antithyroid drugs over 5 years with positive TRAb. PBMC-derived RNA was used for the TCR library. The EDTA tubes were filled with roughly 10 milliliters of drawn peripheral blood. The source material was peripheral blood mononuclear cells (PBMCs), sampled when the disease was refractory, from a patient treated with antithyroid drugs. This sequence was found in a female donor with Graves disease.

CDR3 amino acids: CASSLADAASAEAFF. For the CDR3, the DNA is TGTGCCAGCAGCTTAGCCGACGCAGCGAGCGCTGAAGCTTTCTTT. This chain links TRBV7-9 with TRBJ1-1; D is unresolved. Germline loops: CDR1 SEHNR, CDR2 FQNEAQ (reference sequence). The CDR3 has 15 residues. V was pared by 0 bases and J by 6 bases, with 14 bases between.